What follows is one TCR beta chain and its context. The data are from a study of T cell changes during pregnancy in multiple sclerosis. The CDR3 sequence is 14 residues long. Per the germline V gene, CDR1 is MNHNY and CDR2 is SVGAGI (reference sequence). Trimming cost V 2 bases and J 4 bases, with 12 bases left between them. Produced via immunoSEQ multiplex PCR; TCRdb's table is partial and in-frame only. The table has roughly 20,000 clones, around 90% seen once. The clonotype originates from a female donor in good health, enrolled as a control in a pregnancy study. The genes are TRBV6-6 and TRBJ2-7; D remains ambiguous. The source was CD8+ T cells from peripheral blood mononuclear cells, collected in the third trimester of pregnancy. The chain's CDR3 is CASSYAPEAYEQYF. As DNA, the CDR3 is TGTGCCAGCAGTTACGCCCCAGAGGCTTACGAGCAGTACTTC.